Below are 25 T cell receptor beta chains sequenced from a single sample in a study of graft-versus-host responses after intestinal transplantation. No antigen is known for these receptors. Produced via immunoSEQ multiplex PCR; TCRdb's table is partial and in-frame only. The data show roughly 39,000 clones, roughly 95% seen once. The sample consisted of unstimulated CD8+ T cells sorted from spleen or lymph node cells, taken before transplant. These receptors were obtained from a human donor who was the organ donor for an intestinal transplant.

CDR3 loop: CAWSGDRGGEQYF. CDR3 nucleotides: TGTGCCTGGAGTGGGGACAGGGGGGGAGAGCAGTACTTC. The chain recombines TRBV30 with TRBJ2-7; 11 positions match TRBD1. The CDR3 is 13 residues long. The ends lost 1 base at V and 7 bases at J; junction bases unmatched: 3. Germline V gene lookup returns CDR1 GTSNPN and CDR2 SVGIG (reference sequence).

V gene TRBV6-4 combines with J gene TRBJ1-2, with no clear D. V gave up 9 bases and J gave up 7 bases, with 6 bases separating them. The CDR3 has 9 amino acids. The germline gives CDR1 MRHNA, CDR2 SNTAGT. The CDR3 sequence is CARSGGYTF. For the CDR3, the DNA is TGTGCCAGGTCGGGTGGCTACACCTTC.

The V call is TRBV7-2, the J call TRBJ2-1; D gene ambiguous. From germline, CDR1 is SGHTA and CDR2 FQGNSA. The CDR3 runs 16 residues. The V and J ends lost 5 bases and 6 bases respectively, with 20 bases between them. CDR3: CASSNLDSNFLNEQFF. The CDR3 nucleotides read TGTGCCAGCAGCAATCTGGATAGCAACTTTCTCAATGAGCAGTTCTTC.

For the CDR3, the DNA is TGTGCCAGCAGTACCGGGACAGGGGTCTCTGGCTACACCTTC. It encodes CASSTGTGVSGYTF. The V call is TRBV6-6, the J call TRBJ1-2, with 10 bases that match TRBD1. The CDR3 length is 14 residues. CDR1 is MNHNY, CDR2 SVGAGI, per germline (reference sequence). V lost 5 bases to trimming and J lost 7 bases; unmatched junction nucleotides: 7.

The chain is built from TRBV13 and TRBJ2-3; 9 nucleotides line up with TRBD1. The CDR3 runs to 15 residues. CDR1 is PRHDT, CDR2 FYEKMQ, per germline (reference sequence). With V trimmed by 0 bases and J by 5 bases, 3 bases remained unmatched. The CDR3 DNA reads TGTGCCAGCAGCTTAGGACAGGGGGCGGGAGATACGCAGTATTTT. This sequence encodes CASSLGQGAGDTQYF.

The chain has TRBV5-3 and TRBJ2-7; TRBD1 or TRBD2 may be the D gene (5 bases each). TRBV5-3 is an open reading frame whose function is uncertain. Trimming cost V 2 bases and J 0 bases, with 12 bases left between them. The CDR3 is 15 amino acids. CDR3 coding DNA: TGTGCCAGAAGCTTCCGGGACGAGAGCTCCTACGAGCAGTACTTC. Residues: CARSFRDESSYEQYF.

V and J are TRBV7-2 and TRBJ1-3, with a possible D match to TRBD1 (6 bases). The CDR3 consists of 15 residues. The germline V gene has CDR1 SGHTA and CDR2 FQGNSA. Trimming removed 2 bases from V and 2 bases from J, with 10 bases in between. CDR3 protein: CASSLFTGTGNTIYF. In DNA, the CDR3 is TGTGCCAGCAGCTTATTTACAGGGACTGGAAACACCATATATTTT.

CDR3 bases: TGTGCCAGCAGCGTAGGGGGCCAAGAGACCCAGTACTTC. Translating gives CASSVGGQETQYF. The V gene is TRBV9, the J gene TRBJ2-5; D unresolved. The CDR3 length is 13 residues. V was trimmed by 0 bases and J by 1 base, leaving 4 bases between them. Germline V CDR1 and CDR2: SGDLS, YYNGEE. Supplemented by reference TRBV9 and TRBJ2-5, the full variable domain reads DSGVTQTPKHLITATGQRVTLRCSPRSGDLSVYWYQQSLDQGLQFLIQYYNGEERAKGNILERFSAQQFPDLHSELNLSSLELGDSALYFCASSVGGQETQYFGPGTRLLVL.

The chain joins TRBV30 to TRBJ1-4, with 7 nucleotides matching TRBD1. The junction had 3 bases not matched to a gene; V was cut back by 5 bases and J by 6 bases. CDR1 is GTSNPN and CDR2 is SVGIG in the germline V gene (reference sequence). This CDR3 spans 12 amino acids. The CDR3 DNA follows: TGTGCCTGGGACAGGGAAGATGAAAAACTGTTTTTT. Encoded protein: CAWDREDEKLFF.

The genes are TRBV4-3 and TRBJ1-1; D not resolved. Looked up from germline, CDR1 is LGHNA and CDR2 is YSLEER. The CDR3 consists of 13 residues. Trimming took 0 bases from V and 7 from J, leaving 9 bases between them. CDR3 residues: CASSQDRTFEAFF. DNA of the CDR3: TGCGCCAGCAGCCAAGATCGGACGTTTGAAGCTTTCTTT.

V and J are TRBV5-1 and TRBJ2-2; D not resolved. Germline loops: CDR1 SGHRS, CDR2 YFSETQ. The CDR3 is 15 amino acids. V dropped 6 bases and J dropped 2 bases, with 14 bases sitting between them. CDR3 region: CASMGSTLNTGELFF. The CDR3 nucleotides read TGCGCCAGCATGGGTTCCACTTTAAACACCGGGGAGCTGTTTTTT. Using reference TRBV5-1 and TRBJ2-2 for the parts outside the CDR3, the full variable domain is KAGVTQTPRYLIKTRGQQVTLSCSPISGHRSVSWYQQTPGQGLQFLFEYFSETQRNKGNFPGRFSGRQFSNSRSEMNVSTLELGDSALYLCASMGSTLNTGELFFGEGSRLTVL.

The chain has TRBV5-6 and TRBJ2-5; no definite D call. The germline V gene has CDR1 SGHDT and CDR2 YYEEEE. The CDR3 is made up of 13 amino acids. Trimming took off 2 bases at V and 4 bases at J, with 9 bases between the two ends. For the CDR3, the DNA is TGTGCCAGCAGCTTAAAACCGAGAGAGACCCAGTACTTC. It yields the protein CASSLKPRETQYF.

This chain joins TRBV13 and TRBJ2-3; D call uncertain. Trimming cost V 3 bases and J 3 bases, with 7 bases left between them. The CDR3 runs 13 residues. CDR1 is PRHDT, CDR2 FYEKMQ, per germline (reference sequence). The CDR3 nucleotides are TGTGCCAGCAGCTTTATTGGAACAGATACGCAGTATTTT. It codes for CASSFIGTDTQYF.

For the CDR3, the DNA is TGTGCCAGCTCACTCGGACAGGGTTCCTACGAGCAGTACTTC. Translation: CASSLGQGSYEQYF. This rearrangement joins TRBV18 to TRBJ2-7; 8 bases match TRBD1. Germline loops: CDR1 KGHSH, CDR2 LQKENI. The CDR3 loop spans 14 amino acids. J was trimmed by 1 base and V by 4 bases; bases with no gene match: 3.

The rearrangement uses TRBV10-2 and TRBJ2-7, with a possible D match to TRBD2 (5 bases). CDR1 is WSHSY and CDR2 is SAAADI in the germline V gene. V was clipped by 6 bases and J by 0 bases, with 6 bases between them. There are 12 residues in the CDR3. The CDR3 region has the DNA TGCGCCAGCAGGGACTCCTCCTACGAGCAGTACTTC. Translating it yields CASRDSSYEQYF.

The chain couples TRBV6-5 to TRBJ2-1; D unclear. The CDR3 has 13 residues. Germline lookup yields CDR1 MNHEY and CDR2 SVGAGI. Trimming left V 6 bases short and J 4 bases short, with 10 bases between. The CDR3 sequence is CASRPLGYNEQFF. In nucleotides, the CDR3 is TGTGCCAGCAGACCGTTGGGTTACAATGAGCAGTTCTTC.

The V gene is TRBV4-1, the J gene TRBJ2-1; D is possibly TRBD1 or TRBD2 (5 bases each). This CDR3 is built from 15 residues. From germline, CDR1 is MGHRA and CDR2 YSYEKL. With 1 base removed from V and 8 bases from J, the gap between germline ends came to 15 bases. CDR3 residues: CASSQVGTPPDEQFF. In DNA form, the CDR3 reads TGCGCCAGCAGCCAAGTGGGGACGCCGCCAGATGAGCAGTTCTTC.

This chain uses TRBV6-5 with TRBJ2-7; no firm D call. Germline CDR1 reads MNHEY; CDR2 reads SVGAGI. The CDR3 is 13 amino acids. V gave up 0 bases and J gave up 9 bases, with 12 bases separating them. For the CDR3, the DNA is TGTGCCAGCAGTTACTCGACGGGTCGGGTGCAGTACTTC. Translating it yields CASSYSTGRVQYF.

This sequence joins TRBV23-1 and TRBJ2-5; no clear D. Being an ORF, TRBV23-1 has a function that is uncertain. This CDR3 spans 13 amino acids. Trimming took off 3 bases at V and 5 bases at J, with 10 bases between the two ends. The CDR3 bases are TGCGCCAGCAGTCACCCCGATTCCGAGACCCAGTACTTC. Its translation: CASSHPDSETQYF.

This chain uses TRBV13 with TRBJ1-2, with D unresolved. Germline CDR1 is PRHDT and CDR2 is FYEKMQ (reference sequence). The V end lost 5 bases, the J end lost 6 bases, and 16 bases lay between the germline ends. The CDR3 consists of 14 residues. For the CDR3, the DNA is TGTGCCAGCAGCCATCTTTCGGGTGCGGATGGCTACACCTTC. This gives the protein CASSHLSGADGYTF.

The chain joins TRBV10-3 to TRBJ1-1; 8 nucleotides align to TRBD1. CDR1 is ENHRY and CDR2 is SYGVKD in the germline V gene. V was clipped by 3 bases and J by 3 bases; unmatched bases: 3. This CDR3 comprises 14 residues. In DNA, the CDR3 is TGTGCCATCAGTGATCCGACAGGGGACACTGAAGCTTTCTTT. Protein product: CAISDPTGDTEAFF.

The chain has TRBV6-5 and TRBJ2-1; 12 nucleotides align to TRBD2. CDR3 length: 15 amino acids. The germline gives CDR1 MNHEY, CDR2 SVGAGI. V trimming: 6 bases; J trimming: 7 bases; junction bases outside the gene matches: 7. The CDR3 here is CASRDRLAGVNEQFF. The CDR3 bases are TGTGCCAGCAGGGATCGACTAGCGGGGGTTAATGAGCAGTTCTTC.

The chain has TRBV6-5 and TRBJ1-2; 9 bases agree with TRBD1. Germline CDR1 is MNHEY and CDR2 is SVGAGI. The CDR3 is 15 amino acids. Unmatched junction bases numbered 1, after V lost 2 bases and J lost 0 bases. CDR3 amino acids: CASSYDRGANYGYTF. CDR3 coding DNA: TGTGCCAGCAGTTACGACAGGGGGGCTAACTATGGCTACACCTTC.

The chain links TRBV27 to TRBJ2-7; unclear D gene. There are 13 residues in the CDR3. Germline CDR1 MNHEY, CDR2 SMNVEV (reference sequence). V was cut by 5 bases and J by 5 bases, with 13 bases left in between. In DNA form, the CDR3 reads TGTGCCAGCAGTCCCAGGACCGTCAACGAGCAGTACTTC. Translating it yields CASSPRTVNEQYF.

The chain combines TRBV6-4 with TRBJ1-5; D gene unclear. Germline V gene data show CDR1 as MRHNA and CDR2 as SNTAGT. The CDR3 extends over 12 amino acids. Trimming left V 2 bases short and J 6 bases short, with 5 bases between. The CDR3 here is CASSDPRQPQHF. The CDR3, as DNA: TGTGCCAGCAGTGACCCCCGTCAGCCCCAGCATTTT.